This TCR beta chain is from a study of OX40 agonist ivuxolimab in advanced cancers. Per germline, CDR1 SGHRS and CDR2 YFSETQ. The CDR3 contains 17 residues. Trimming took 4 bases from V and 6 from J; bases not matched to a gene: 14. Generated by immunoSEQ multiplex PCR, the TCRdb table keeps only in-frame clones and is missing some. Here the sample spans 55,000 to 75,000 clones, around 83% being singletons. The starting material was CD4+ or CD8+ T cells sorted from blood, obtained in a trial of the OX40 agonist ivuxolimab. The clonotype originates from an adult with an advanced solid tumor such as melanoma, head and neck, liver or kidney cancer. This rearrangement joins TRBV5-1 to TRBJ2-2; 8 positions match TRBD1. CDR3 in DNA: TGCGCCAGCAGCAGGGATCCACAGGGGGAAGGGGCCGGGGAGCTGTTTTTT. It yields the protein CASSRDPQGEGAGELFF.